This T cell receptor beta chain came from a study of memory CD4+ T cells and cytomegalovirus serostatus. V was cut by 2 bases and J by 0 bases, with 11 bases left in between. The CDR3 runs to 16 residues. Germline-derived CDR1 and CDR2 are SEHNR and FQNEAQ (reference sequence). The sort gate was single viable CD3+CD4+CD8-CD45RO+ cells for memory CD4+ T cells. The method was immunoSEQ multiplex PCR; TCRdb's version includes in-frame clones alone and lacks a portion of them. The top ten clones hold approximately 1% of a sample with over 35,000 clones, roughly 80% of them seen once. Overall study findings and caveats: CMV serostatus prediction reached median AUC approximately 0.95, or 0.91 with US-trained model.

About this clone itself: Its specificity is not known.

Material for sequencing was memory CD4+ T cells from blood. The rearrangement uses TRBV7-9 and TRBJ2-1; D is perhaps TRBD1 (5 bases). This TCR came from an adult in good health and CMV-seronegative. This CDR3 is CASSLQGTSSYNEQFF. Here the CDR3 DNA reads TGTGCCAGCAGCTTACAGGGTACGAGCTCCTACAATGAGCAGTTCTTC.